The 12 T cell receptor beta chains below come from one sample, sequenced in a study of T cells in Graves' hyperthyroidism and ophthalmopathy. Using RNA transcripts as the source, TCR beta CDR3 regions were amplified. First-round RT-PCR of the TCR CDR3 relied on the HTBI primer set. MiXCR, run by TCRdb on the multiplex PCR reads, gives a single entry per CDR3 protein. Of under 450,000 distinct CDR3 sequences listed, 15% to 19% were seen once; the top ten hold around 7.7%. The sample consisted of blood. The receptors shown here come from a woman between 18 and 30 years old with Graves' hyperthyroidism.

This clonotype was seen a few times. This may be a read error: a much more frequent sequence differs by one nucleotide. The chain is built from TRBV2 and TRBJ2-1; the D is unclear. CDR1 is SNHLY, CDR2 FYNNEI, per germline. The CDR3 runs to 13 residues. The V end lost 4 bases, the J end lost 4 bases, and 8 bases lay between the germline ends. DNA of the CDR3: TGTGCCAGCAGTGGAGTGGAGTACAATGAGCAGTTCTTC. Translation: CASSGVEYNEQFF.

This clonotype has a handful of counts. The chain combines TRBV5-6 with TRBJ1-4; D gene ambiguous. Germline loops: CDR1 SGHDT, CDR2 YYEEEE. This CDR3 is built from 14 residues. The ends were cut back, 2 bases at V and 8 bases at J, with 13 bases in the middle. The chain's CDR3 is CASSLAGMGEKLFF. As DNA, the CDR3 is TGTGCCAGCAGCTTAGCGGGGATGGGCGAAAAACTGTTTTTT.

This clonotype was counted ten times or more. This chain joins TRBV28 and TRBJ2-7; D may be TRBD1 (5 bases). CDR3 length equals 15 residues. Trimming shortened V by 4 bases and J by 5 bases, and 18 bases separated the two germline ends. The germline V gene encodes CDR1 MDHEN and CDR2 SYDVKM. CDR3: CASSSEGVASHEQYF. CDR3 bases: TGTGCCAGCAGTTCAGAAGGGGTAGCCTCTCACGAGCAGTACTTC.

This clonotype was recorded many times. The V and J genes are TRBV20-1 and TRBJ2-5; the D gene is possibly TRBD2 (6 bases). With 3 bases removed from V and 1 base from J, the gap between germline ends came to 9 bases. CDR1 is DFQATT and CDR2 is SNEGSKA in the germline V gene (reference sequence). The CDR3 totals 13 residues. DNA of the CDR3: TGCAGTGCTAGGGGGACTTTCCAAGAGACCCAGTACTTC. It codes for CSARGTFQETQYF.

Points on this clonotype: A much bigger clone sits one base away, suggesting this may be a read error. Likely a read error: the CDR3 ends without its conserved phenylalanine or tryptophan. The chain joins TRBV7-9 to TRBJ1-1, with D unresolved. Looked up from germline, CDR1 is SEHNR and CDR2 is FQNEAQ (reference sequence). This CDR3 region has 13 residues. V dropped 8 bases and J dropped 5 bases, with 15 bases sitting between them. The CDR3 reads CASVGDGRTEAFL. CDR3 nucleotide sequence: TGTGCCAGCGTGGGAGACGGGCGGACTGAAGCTTTCCTT.

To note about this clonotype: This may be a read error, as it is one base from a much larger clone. DNA for the CDR3: TGTGCCAGCAGCTTGTCGACGGGAGTCTCTGGGGCCAACGTCCTGACTTTC. It is translated as CASSLSTGVSGANVLTF. The V call is TRBV7-7, the J call TRBJ2-6, with D possibly TRBD2 on 6 matching bases. CDR1 SSHAT and CDR2 FNYEAQ come from the germline V gene (reference sequence). Trimming removed 3 bases at V and 0 bases at J, with 12 bases between. The CDR3 sequence is 17 residues long.

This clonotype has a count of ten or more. CDR3 in DNA: TGTGCCAGTAGGGATGGGGCCGGGGAGCTGTTTTTT. It yields the protein CASRDGAGELFF. The chain is built from TRBV19 and TRBJ2-2; D remains ambiguous. CDR1 is LNHDA and CDR2 is SQIVND in the germline V gene (reference sequence). V was clipped by 6 bases and J by 6 bases, with 8 bases between them. The CDR3 has 12 residues.

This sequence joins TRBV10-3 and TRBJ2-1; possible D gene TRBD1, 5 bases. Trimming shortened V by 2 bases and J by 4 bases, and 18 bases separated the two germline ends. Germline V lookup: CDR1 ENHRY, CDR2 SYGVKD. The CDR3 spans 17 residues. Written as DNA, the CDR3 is TGTGCCATCAGTGAGCCGTGGGGCAAGGAGTTTTACAATGAGCAGTTCTTC. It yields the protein CAISEPWGKEFYNEQFF.

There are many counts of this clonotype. CDR3 sequence reads: CASSYSNSDRVTDTQYF. The CDR3 DNA is TGTGCCAGCAGTTACTCGAACTCGGACAGGGTGACAGATACGCAGTATTTT. V gene TRBV6-6 combines with J gene TRBJ2-3; TRBD1 aligns across 8 bases. The CDR3 loop spans 17 amino acids. CDR1 and CDR2 from the germline V gene are MNHNY and SVGAGI (reference sequence). The V gene end was trimmed by 0 bases and the J gene end by 3 bases; junction bases not matched to a gene: 8.

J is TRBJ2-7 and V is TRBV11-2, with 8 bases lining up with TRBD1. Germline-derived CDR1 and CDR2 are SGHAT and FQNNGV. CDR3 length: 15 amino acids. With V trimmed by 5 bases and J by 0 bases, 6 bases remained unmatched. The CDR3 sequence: CASSPQGGSSYEQYF. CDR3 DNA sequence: TGTGCCAGCAGCCCACAGGGGGGCAGCTCCTACGAGCAGTACTTC. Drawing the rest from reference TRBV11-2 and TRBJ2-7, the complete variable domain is EAGVAQSPRYKIIEKRQSVAFWCNPISGHATLYWYQQILGQGPKLLIQFQNNGVVDDSQLPKDRFSAERLKGVDSTLKIQPAKLEDSAVYLCASSPQGGSSYEQYFGPGTRLTVT.

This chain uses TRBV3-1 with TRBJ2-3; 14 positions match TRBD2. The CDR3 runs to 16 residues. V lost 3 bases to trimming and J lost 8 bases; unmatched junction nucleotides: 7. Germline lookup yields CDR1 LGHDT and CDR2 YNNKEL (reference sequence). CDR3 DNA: TGTGCCAGCAGCCACAGGGGGACTAGCGGGAGTAGTACGCAGTATTTT. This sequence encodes CASSHRGTSGSSTQYF.

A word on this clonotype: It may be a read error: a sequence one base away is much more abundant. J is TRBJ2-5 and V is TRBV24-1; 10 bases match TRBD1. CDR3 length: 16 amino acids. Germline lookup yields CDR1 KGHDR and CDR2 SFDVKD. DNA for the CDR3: TGTGCCACCAGTGACTATCGACAGGGGGCTTCAGAGACCCAGTGCTTC. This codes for CATSDYRQGASETQCF.